The clone carrying this TCR beta chain has only one observation. The data were obtained in a study of blood T cell repertoires in COVID-19. V lost 4 bases, J lost 0 bases, and 12 bases lay in between. CDR3 size: 15 residues. Germline V gives CDR1 KGHSH, CDR2 LQKENI. TCRdb's copy holds only in-frame clones and misses some; the assay was immunoSEQ multiplex PCR. The sample lists just over 150,000 clones; 70% to 90% were seen once. The specimen was peripheral blood. This chain connects TRBV18 to TRBJ1-1, with D possibly matching TRBD1 (6 bases). The TCR was taken from a woman in her 70s with acute or convalescent COVID-19. The CDR3 sequence: CASSLLGQLNTEAFF. The DNA for the CDR3 is TGTGCCAGCTCACTACTGGGACAACTGAACACTGAAGCTTTCTTT.